These T cell receptor beta chains were read from a single sample in a study of T-cell reconstitution after alpha-beta-depleted transplantation in children. Using its own MiXCR run on the PCR reads, TCRdb lists one record per CDR3 protein. The table records some 70,000 distinct CDR3 sequences, approximately 5% of them present only once. The sample in question was PBMCs, mostly from graft donor cells, obtained 180 days after TCRalphabeta/CD19-depleted stem cell transplant. Source of these receptors: a boy under two years old who had a stem cell transplant for acute myeloid leukemia, so the T cells may come from the graft donor. Each CDR3 is given with its conserved first and last residue. D genes are given only for firm matches.

j_gene	d_gene	v_gene	CDR3aa
TRBJ1-2	NA	TRBV19	CATMDNNYGYTF
TRBJ2-4	NA	TRBV6-5	CASSRNRDWGQYF
TRBJ2-2	TRBD2	TRBV12-3/TRBV12-4	CASILSPGGPNGELFF
TRBJ2-4	TRBD1	TRBV5-1	CASSLGTGLKNIQYF
TRBJ2-2	NA	TRBV12-3/TRBV12-4	CASSLQGSLTGELFF
TRBJ2-7	NA	TRBV4-3	CASSPGLSRSYEQYF
TRBJ1-3	NA	TRBV10-3	CAISARGSGSGNTIYF
TRBJ2-3	NA	TRBV5-1	CASSPGPTGDTQYF
TRBJ2-5	TRBD1	TRBV7-3	CAFSGDRGLETQYF
TRBJ1-1	NA	TRBV12-3/TRBV12-4	CASSPSSYGGNTEAFF
TRBJ1-6	NA	TRBV4-3	CASSQEGVGSYEGTPLHF
TRBJ1-6	NA	TRBV30	CAWSVSVQRGKTLHF
TRBJ1-6	NA	TRBV4-1	CASSPSGLWNSPLHF
TRBJ2-7	NA	TRBV3-1	CASSQFEGPYEQYF
TRBJ1-1	NA	TRBV12-3/TRBV12-4	CASTPNRGGISEAFF
TRBJ2-1	NA	TRBV7-9	CASSPRRSSYNEQFF
TRBJ1-4	TRBD1	TRBV4-3	CASSQAGQGPSRQEKLFF
TRBJ2-3	NA	TRBV5-1	CASSPTGGSTDTQYF
TRBJ2-4	NA	TRBV20-1	CSAKTRLAKNIQYF
TRBJ2-1	TRBD2	TRBV5-5	CASSTGLVSYNEQFF
TRBJ1-4	NA	TRBV6-1	CASSERGGRNEKLFF
TRBJ1-2	NA	TRBV12-3/TRBV12-4	CASSQGETIYGYTF
TRBJ2-7	NA	TRBV5-6	CASSFRGPHRSYEQYF
TRBJ2-7	NA	TRBV4-3	CASSQDFDSYSYEQYF
TRBJ1-5	NA	TRBV6-5	CASSYGGSNQPQHF
TRBJ2-2	NA	TRBV20-1	CRGDTGELFF
TRBJ1-3	TRBD1	TRBV11-2	CASSFRGTGSHSGNTIYF
TRBJ1-2	TRBD1	TRBV12-3/TRBV12-4	CASSSGQGADNYGYTF
TRBJ2-3	NA	TRBV10-2	CASTTSYDTQYF
TRBJ1-6	NA	TRBV19	CASSIGGPGNSPLHF
TRBJ2-2	NA	TRBV27	CASSPRGAGTGELFF
TRBJ2-3	TRBD1	TRBV2	CASSSRQGVDTQYF
TRBJ2-7	NA	TRBV20-1	CSARDPSRDSYSYEQYF
TRBJ1-1	TRBD1	TRBV6-2/TRBV6-3	CASRRTGGRGTEAFF
TRBJ1-4	TRBD1	TRBV12-3/TRBV12-4	CASSLGLGQVGLFF
TRBJ1-4	NA	TRBV10-3	CAISDRGLRDEKLFF
TRBJ1-4	NA	TRBV4-3	CASSQEGTGATNEKLFF
TRBJ2-3	NA	TRBV3-1	CASSHTGFGDTQYF
TRBJ2-7	NA	TRBV11-2	CASSLDLGRFYEQYF
TRBJ2-2	NA	TRBV20-1	CSARRAGVTGELFF
TRBJ2-5	NA	TRBV12-3/TRBV12-4	CASSQGFTSETQYF
TRBJ1-3	NA	TRBV20-1	CSALVGPLSSGNTIYF
TRBJ2-3	TRBD2	TRBV10-2	CAFAGTSVADTQYF
TRBJ1-2	TRBD1	TRBV7-3	CASSFRGNYGYTF
TRBJ2-5	NA	TRBV12-3/TRBV12-4	CASTLWGQETQYF
TRBJ2-1	NA	TRBV3-1	CASSQDSAEQFF
TRBJ2-2	TRBD2	TRBV18	CASSGTSTGELFF
TRBJ1-5	TRBD1	TRBV28	CASSPGDRRNQPQHF
TRBJ1-1	NA	TRBV6-2/TRBV6-3	CASRDRLGENTEAFF
TRBJ2-1	TRBD2	TRBV7-8	CASSPGLAGGIRSYNEQFF
TRBJ2-5	NA	TRBV7-6	CASSFGGGETQYF
TRBJ1-4	NA	TRBV27	CASSCYREGTLPPRKKLFF
TRBJ2-2	TRBD2	TRBV3-1	CASSRRSGGPTGELFF
TRBJ2-7	TRBD2	TRBV7-2	CASSPTSGGPYEQYF
TRBJ2-3	NA	TRBV29-1	CSVEKGFDTQYF
TRBJ2-5	NA	TRBV5-4	CASSPPDYLETQYF
TRBJ1-2	TRBD1	TRBV18	CASSPPNGHRGYGYTF
TRBJ2-5	NA	TRBV29-1	CSVVNGRTQYF